This T cell receptor beta chain is from a study of cytomegalovirus exposure and HLA in healthy donors. General observations from the study: According to reports, the classifier identified cytomegalovirus status with high specificity and sensitivity. Cytomegalovirus association was assigned to about 150 TCR beta chains.

Regarding this clone: Its antigen remains unidentified.

Some clones are missing from TCRdb's copy, which holds only in-frame ones; the method was immunoSEQ multiplex PCR. This table holds 150,000 to 200,000 clones, roughly 80% found once. The germline V gene has CDR1 LNHNV and CDR2 YYDKDF (reference sequence). V lost 4 bases to trimming and J lost 6 bases; unmatched junction nucleotides: 9. The CDR3 loop spans 14 amino acids. This receptor was taken from a man between 18 and 29 years old in good health and CMV-seropositive. The chain carries TRBV15 and TRBJ2-7, with 7 bases that match TRBD2. Sequencing was done on a sample of PBMCs. The CDR3 spells CATSIPGLPLEQYF. CDR3 DNA: TGTGCCACCAGCATCCCGGGACTACCCCTCGAGCAGTACTTC. Drawing the rest from reference TRBV15 and TRBJ2-7, the complete variable domain is DAMVIQNPRYQVTQFGKPVTLSCSQTLNHNVMYWYQQKSSQAPKLLFHYYDKDFNNEADTPDNFQSRRPNTSFCFLDIRSPGLGDTAMYLCATSIPGLPLEQYFGPGTRLTVT.